This T cell receptor (beta chain) was documented in a study of T cell responses to AZD1222 COVID-19 vaccine. Overall study results and limits: Spike-specific TCR breadth and depth were elevated following two AZD1222 doses. Most donors were white British and more were female, and clonal diversity was possibly underestimated.

The CDR3 is 14 amino acids. With 4 bases removed from V and 2 bases from J, the gap between germline ends came to 12 bases. In germline, CDR1 is SNHLY, CDR2 FYNNEI. Remarks on this clone: The antigen is undetermined.

This table comes from immunoSEQ multiplex PCR, and its TCRdb copy is limited to in-frame clones, with some not included. This sample has 96,000 or so clones, with roughly 90% found just once. Sequenced here: peripheral blood, sampled on day 0 of AZD1222 vaccination. The chain is built from TRBV2 and TRBJ2-7, with D perhaps TRBD1 or TRBD2 (5 bases each). The sequence was obtained from an adult in good health. DNA for the CDR3: TGTGCCAGCAGTGGAAGTGGGGACCCCTACGAGCAGTACTTC. Translation: CASSGSGDPYEQYF. Variable domain in full (rest from reference TRBV2 and TRBJ2-7): EPEVTQTPSHQVTQMGQEVILRCVPISNHLYFYWYRQILGQKVEFLVSFYNNEISEKSEIFDDQFSVERPDGSNFTLKIRSTKLEDSAMYFCASSGSGDPYEQYFGPGTRLTVT.